The sequence of this T cell receptor (beta chain) was determined in a study of beta chain features in type 1 diabetes. From germline, CDR1 is SQVTM and CDR2 ANQGSEA. The CDR3 has 13 amino acids. Trimming removed 7 bases from V and 1 base from J, with 13 bases in between. Expressed TCRB transcripts were sequenced, since all the RNA that had been isolated was reverse transcribed. Clones were sequenced by immunoSEQ multiplex PCR, and TCRdb holds only the in-frame ones, with some missing. Of around 240,000 clones listed, more than 65% are singletons. The rearrangement uses TRBV29-1 and TRBJ1-2, with D maybe TRBD1 (5 bases). The receptor was derived from a man aged 25 to 40 in good health. Material for sequencing was naive CD4+ T cells from blood. CDR3 sequence reads: CSAGGTDNYGYTF. The CDR3 coding sequence is TGCAGCGCTGGCGGGACGGATAACTATGGCTACACCTTC.